Following are 5 T cell receptor beta chains from one sample sequenced in a study of cytomegalovirus exposure and HLA in healthy donors. In the PCR, 60 Vbeta and 13 Jbeta primers were used. The repertoire was sequenced with immunoSEQ multiplex PCR; TCRdb's copy has only in-frame clones and lacks some. The sample holds approximately 160,000 clones, 75% to 85% seen once. The sample comprised PBMCs. The receptor source for this set is a female donor in good health and CMV-seronegative.

The chain carries TRBV9 and TRBJ2-7; D call uncertain. The CDR3 spans 14 residues. V shed 8 bases and J shed 2 bases, with 17 bases lying between them. From germline, CDR1 is SGDLS and CDR2 YYNGEE. CDR3 DNA: TGTGCCAGTGGTGGTGTATCTCCTACCTACGAGCAGTACTTC. This encodes CASGGVSPTYEQYF. The full variable domain, with the rest looked up from reference TRBV9 and TRBJ2-7, is DSGVTQTPKHLITATGQRVTLRCSPRSGDLSVYWYQQSLDQGLQFLIQYYNGEERAKGNILERFSAQQFPDLHSELNLSSLELGDSALYFCASGGVSPTYEQYFGPGTRLTVT.

V gene TRBV18 combines with J gene TRBJ1-6, with D possibly matching TRBD1 (6 bases). CDR1 and CDR2 from the germline V gene are KGHSH and LQKENI. Trimming shortened V by 1 base and J by 6 bases, and 16 bases separated the two germline ends. The CDR3 has 17 amino acids. CDR3 coding DNA: TGTGCCAGCTCACCACTCCCGGCTGGGGGCTTTAATTCACCCCTCCACTTT. This gives the protein CASSPLPAGGFNSPLHF.

The chain uses TRBV5-1 and TRBJ1-1, with D uncertain. There are 14 residues in the CDR3. Between the trimmed V and J ends, which lost 0 bases and 1 base, there was a span of 7 bases. The germline CDR1 and CDR2 sequences are SGHRS and YFSETQ. The CDR3, as DNA: TGCGCCAGCAGCTTGGCGGGAACGAACACTGAAGCTTTCTTT. As protein: CASSLAGTNTEAFF.

This chain joins TRBV28 and TRBJ1-5; perhaps TRBD1 as D (5 bases). The V and J ends lost 5 bases and 1 base respectively, with 9 bases between them. CDR3 length: 14 residues. The germline CDR1 and CDR2 sequences are MDHEN and SYDVKM. As DNA, the CDR3 is TGTGCCAGCAGTGCCGGGGGGAGCAATCAGCCCCAGCATTTT. It is translated as CASSAGGSNQPQHF.

The gene calls are TRBV29-1 and TRBJ2-1, with D hard to call. The V gene's germline CDR1 is SQVTM and CDR2 ANQGSEA. The V and J ends lost 3 bases and 7 bases respectively, with 19 bases between them. The CDR3 is made up of 15 amino acids. The CDR3 is CSVETNLGRQNEQFF. The CDR3 DNA reads as TGCAGCGTTGAGACGAACTTGGGCAGACAAAATGAGCAGTTCTTC.